The clone carrying this T cell receptor (beta chain) showed up just a few times. These data originate in a study of blood T cell repertoires in COVID-19. About the research overall: Both acute and convalescent COVID-19 samples were obtained from the United States, Italy and Spain. Sources were T cells, B-cell-depleted T cells, or PBMCs; the material itself was cDNA or gDNA.

Seattle's enrolled individuals joined amid active infection and were then monitored longitudinally. In the authors' workflow: Amplifying reference gene primers gave estimates of nucleated cell counts. Only in-frame clones appear in the TCRdb table, and some are missing; sequencing was by immunoSEQ multiplex PCR. V and J calls and clone size are copied from that table; D and trimming were computed from the DNA. The sample has approximately 210,000 clones; 85% are singletons. The specimen was peripheral blood. The sequence was obtained from a man aged 55 to 70 with COVID-19, enrolled during active disease.

The CDR3 reads CSGIAGNSGNEQFF. The CDR3 DNA reads TGCAGCGGAATAGCGGGAAATTCCGGGAATGAGCAGTTCTTC. This chain uses TRBV29-1 with TRBJ2-1, with TRBD2 identical over 8 bases. V lost 7 bases and J lost 7; bases outside the gene matches: 12. This CDR3 is 14 amino acids long. The germline CDR1 and CDR2 sequences are SQVTM and ANQGSEA.